The rows below give T cell receptor beta chains drawn from one sample of a study of T cell responses to AZD1222 COVID-19 vaccine. TCRdb's table, derived via immunoSEQ multiplex PCR, lists solely in-frame clones and lacks some. The sample has more than 140,000 clones, 88% seen once. This specimen consisted of peripheral blood, obtained on day 0 of AZD1222 vaccination. The receptors here all came from an adult in good health. Each CDR3 is given with its conserved first and last residue. Each record gives: V gene, clone size, J gene, D gene, CDR3 DNA, CDR3 protein. The D gene is left open where the match is weak. Rows may omit the clone size; those that give it use once, few, many or a size class.

v_gene: TRBV4-3
abundance: NA
j_gene: TRBJ2-1
d_gene: NA
CDR3nt: TGCGCCAGCAGCCTACAGGTCTACAATGAGCAGTTCTTC
CDR3aa: CASSLQVYNEQFF

v_gene: TRBV7-2
abundance: few
j_gene: TRBJ1-5
d_gene: TRBD1
CDR3nt: TGTGCCAGCAGCCCGGACAGGGGATTTCAGCCCCAGCATTTT
CDR3aa: CASSPDRGFQPQHF

v_gene: TRBV6-5
abundance: NA
j_gene: TRBJ1-6
d_gene: NA
CDR3nt: TGTGCCAGCAGCGCTACCCCCACTAATTCACCCCTCCACTTT
CDR3aa: CASSATPTNSPLHF

v_gene: TRBV7-2
abundance: few
j_gene: TRBJ2-1
d_gene: NA
CDR3nt: TGTGCCAGCAGCTTACCCAGGGGGGAGTACAATGAGCAGTTCTTC
CDR3aa: CASSLPRGEYNEQFF

v_gene: TRBV30
abundance: NA
j_gene: TRBJ1-4
d_gene: NA
CDR3nt: TGTGCCTGGGAGGAGGCGGGTAAAGAAAAACTGTTTTTT
CDR3aa: CAWEEAGKEKLFF

v_gene: TRBV12-3/TRBV12-4
abundance: NA
j_gene: TRBJ2-5
d_gene: NA
CDR3nt: TGTGCCAGCAGTCCAAACCACCGGGAGACCCAGTACTTC
CDR3aa: CASSPNHRETQYF

v_gene: TRBV5-4
abundance: NA
j_gene: TRBJ2-1
d_gene: NA
CDR3nt: TGTGCCAGCGCCAAGGGGGGGGACGCAGGAAACAATGAGCAGTTCTTC
CDR3aa: CASAKGGDAGNNEQFF

v_gene: TRBV4-2
abundance: NA
j_gene: TRBJ1-2
d_gene: NA
CDR3nt: TGTGCCAGCAGCCAAGGGCAGGCAGAAAACTATGGCTACACCTTC
CDR3aa: CASSQGQAENYGYTF

v_gene: TRBV5-4
abundance: NA
j_gene: TRBJ2-7
d_gene: NA
CDR3nt: TGTGCCAGCAGCTCCGGGGGCGGCGGGAAGGACGAGCAGTACTTC
CDR3aa: CASSSGGGGKDEQYF

v_gene: TRBV7-3
abundance: NA
j_gene: TRBJ2-6
d_gene: TRBD1
CDR3nt: TGTGCCAGCAGCGAAACAGGGGGCGCGGGGGCCAACGTCCTGACTTTC
CDR3aa: CASSETGGAGANVLTF

v_gene: TRBV6-2/TRBV6-3
abundance: NA
j_gene: TRBJ1-1
d_gene: NA
CDR3nt: TGTGCCAGCAGTTACCCCCCGGGACGGAGAGCTTTCTTT
CDR3aa: CASSYPPGRRAFF

v_gene: TRBV7-2
abundance: NA
j_gene: TRBJ2-5
d_gene: TRBD2
CDR3nt: TGTGCCAGCCGCTCTAGCGGGGGCCTAAGAGCGGCCCAGTACTTC
CDR3aa: CASRSSGGLRAAQYF

v_gene: TRBV14
abundance: NA
j_gene: TRBJ1-2
d_gene: TRBD1
CDR3nt: TGTGCCAGCAGCGCGAGAGGGACAGGGCTCCATGGCTACACCTTC
CDR3aa: CASSARGTGLHGYTF

v_gene: TRBV27
abundance: NA
j_gene: TRBJ1-6
d_gene: NA
CDR3nt: TGTGCCAGCACTCTAGCACAGGGCTGGTCACCCCTCCACTTT
CDR3aa: CASTLAQGWSPLHF

v_gene: TRBV9
abundance: once
j_gene: TRBJ1-2
d_gene: TRBD1
CDR3nt: TGTGCCAGCAGCGACCCCCGGGACAGGGGATTGCCTAACTATGGCTACACCTTC
CDR3aa: CASSDPRDRGLPNYGYTF

v_gene: TRBV28
abundance: NA
j_gene: TRBJ1-2
d_gene: NA
CDR3nt: TGTGCCAGCAGTTTAGTAGCTAACTATGGCTACACCTTC
CDR3aa: CASSLVANYGYTF

v_gene: TRBV28
abundance: NA
j_gene: TRBJ1-3
d_gene: NA
CDR3nt: TGTGCCAGCAGTCTAGAACACCGCTCTGGAAACACCATATATTTT
CDR3aa: CASSLEHRSGNTIYF

v_gene: TRBV6-2/TRBV6-3
abundance: NA
j_gene: TRBJ1-1
d_gene: NA
CDR3nt: TGTGCCAGCAGTTACGCGGAACCCTCAGCTTTCTTT
CDR3aa: CASSYAEPSAFF

v_gene: TRBV5-6
abundance: NA
j_gene: TRBJ1-4
d_gene: NA
CDR3nt: TGTGCCAGCAGCCCTAAGCGGCCGGTTAGGGAAAAACTGTTTTTT
CDR3aa: CASSPKRPVREKLFF

v_gene: TRBV19
abundance: NA
j_gene: TRBJ2-7
d_gene: TRBD2
CDR3nt: TGTGCCAGTAGTATGACTAGCCGCGAGCAGTACTTC
CDR3aa: CASSMTSREQYF

v_gene: TRBV10-1
abundance: once
j_gene: TRBJ2-4
d_gene: NA
CDR3nt: TGCGCCAGCAGTGACGGGTTGCGGGGCCTAGCCAAAAACATTCAGTACTTC
CDR3aa: CASSDGLRGLAKNIQYF

v_gene: TRBV20-1
abundance: NA
j_gene: TRBJ1-1
d_gene: NA
CDR3nt: TGCAGTGCTAGAGACAACACTGAAGCTTTCTTT
CDR3aa: CSARDNTEAFF

v_gene: TRBV4-2
abundance: once
j_gene: TRBJ2-2
d_gene: NA
CDR3nt: TGTGCCAGCAGCCAAGAAGGATCCACTGGGAGCGGGGAGCTGTTTTTT
CDR3aa: CASSQEGSTGSGELFF

v_gene: TRBV7-2
abundance: NA
j_gene: TRBJ2-3
d_gene: TRBD2
CDR3nt: TGTGCCAGCAGCTTATCCACCGGACTAGCGGGAGTAATCGGAACGCAGTATTTT
CDR3aa: CASSLSTGLAGVIGTQYF

v_gene: TRBV10-3
abundance: NA
j_gene: TRBJ2-7
d_gene: TRBD2
CDR3nt: TGTGCCATCAGTGAGGGGGGGACTAGGGGCTACGAGCAGTACTTC
CDR3aa: CAISEGGTRGYEQYF

v_gene: TRBV4-1
abundance: NA
j_gene: TRBJ1-2
d_gene: NA
CDR3nt: TGCGCCAGCAGCCAAGAGCGTACAGGTTACTATGGCTACACCTTC
CDR3aa: CASSQERTGYYGYTF

v_gene: TRBV7-3
abundance: NA
j_gene: TRBJ2-1
d_gene: TRBD2
CDR3nt: TGTGCCAGCAGCTTAGCGGGAGTTTCGGTTGAGCAGTTCTTC
CDR3aa: CASSLAGVSVEQFF

v_gene: TRBV7-9
abundance: NA
j_gene: TRBJ2-3
d_gene: TRBD1
CDR3nt: TGTGCCAGCAGCTTTGAGGGGGCTGCAGATACGCAGTATTTT
CDR3aa: CASSFEGAADTQYF

v_gene: TRBV5-1
abundance: NA
j_gene: TRBJ1-1
d_gene: NA
CDR3nt: TGCGCCAGCAGCGTGATACGTGGCACTGAAGCTTTCTTT
CDR3aa: CASSVIRGTEAFF

v_gene: TRBV19
abundance: NA
j_gene: TRBJ2-7
d_gene: NA
CDR3nt: TGTGCCAGTAGTCTTCCTAAATGGGGAACCTACGAGCAGTACTTC
CDR3aa: CASSLPKWGTYEQYF

v_gene: TRBV7-6
abundance: NA
j_gene: TRBJ2-7
d_gene: NA
CDR3nt: TGTGCCAGCAGCTTAGAGGGTTCCAGCTCCTACGAGCAGTACTTC
CDR3aa: CASSLEGSSSYEQYF

v_gene: TRBV4-2
abundance: NA
j_gene: TRBJ1-6
d_gene: NA
CDR3nt: TGTGCCAGCAGCCAAGTAGCGGGGGGCGATAGGGGTGATTCACCCCTCCACTTT
CDR3aa: CASSQVAGGDRGDSPLHF

v_gene: TRBV27
abundance: NA
j_gene: TRBJ1-2
d_gene: TRBD1
CDR3nt: TGTGCCAGCAGCCCCGACAGGGGTTATGGCTACACCTTC
CDR3aa: CASSPDRGYGYTF

v_gene: TRBV4-1
abundance: few
j_gene: TRBJ2-1
d_gene: NA
CDR3nt: TGCGCCAGCAGCCAAGAGGACTTTGAGCGGCTACAGTTCTTC
CDR3aa: CASSQEDFERLQFF

v_gene: TRBV7-9
abundance: NA
j_gene: TRBJ2-1
d_gene: TRBD2
CDR3nt: TGTGCCAGCAGCTTAGTTTCGCCAGCGGGGAACAATGAGCAGTTCTTC
CDR3aa: CASSLVSPAGNNEQFF

v_gene: TRBV4-2
abundance: NA
j_gene: TRBJ2-1
d_gene: TRBD1
CDR3nt: TGTGCCAGCAGCCAAGCATGGACAGGCATGGGATCCTACAATGAGCAGTTCTTC
CDR3aa: CASSQAWTGMGSYNEQFF

v_gene: TRBV11-3
abundance: NA
j_gene: TRBJ2-7
d_gene: TRBD2
CDR3nt: TGTGCCAGCAGCCCTCCGGGACTAACCTACGAGCAGTACTTC
CDR3aa: CASSPPGLTYEQYF

v_gene: TRBV7-4
abundance: NA
j_gene: TRBJ2-7
d_gene: NA
CDR3nt: TGTGCCAGCAGCTTAGTGGGGGGTAGCGCGAACGCCTACGAGCAGTACTTC
CDR3aa: CASSLVGGSANAYEQYF

v_gene: TRBV19
abundance: NA
j_gene: TRBJ1-6
d_gene: TRBD1
CDR3nt: TGTGCCAGCGACAGGGGACCCAATAATTCACCCCTCCACTTT
CDR3aa: CASDRGPNNSPLHF

v_gene: TRBV15
abundance: NA
j_gene: TRBJ2-2
d_gene: NA
CDR3nt: TGTGCCACCAGCAGACCCACCACCGGGGAGCTGTTTTTT
CDR3aa: CATSRPTTGELFF

v_gene: TRBV19
abundance: NA
j_gene: TRBJ2-7
d_gene: NA
CDR3nt: TGTGCCAGTGGTCCAGGGGGGAGCTCCTACGAGCAGTACTTC
CDR3aa: CASGPGGSSYEQYF

v_gene: TRBV28
abundance: NA
j_gene: TRBJ2-7
d_gene: NA
CDR3nt: TGTGCCAGCAGTTTAGGGGGGACTGGCCTGCGCGAGCAGTACTTC
CDR3aa: CASSLGGTGLREQYF

v_gene: TRBV5-6
abundance: NA
j_gene: TRBJ2-3
d_gene: NA
CDR3nt: TGTGCCAGCATCCTGGACGGAGATACGCAGTATTTT
CDR3aa: CASILDGDTQYF

v_gene: TRBV19
abundance: NA
j_gene: TRBJ1-1
d_gene: NA
CDR3nt: TGTGCCAGTAGTATCGGTCCAGACCCCGGGACTGAAGCTTTCTTT
CDR3aa: CASSIGPDPGTEAFF

v_gene: TRBV28
abundance: NA
j_gene: TRBJ1-5
d_gene: TRBD1
CDR3nt: TGTGCCAGCAGTACACTATTCCGCGCTCCGGGACAGTTTAGCAATCAGCCCCAGCATTTT
CDR3aa: CASSTLFRAPGQFSNQPQHF

v_gene: TRBV5-1
abundance: once
j_gene: TRBJ2-7
d_gene: TRBD2
CDR3nt: TGCGCCAGCAGCTTGCGTAGCCTAGCGGGAGACAATCAGTACTTC
CDR3aa: CASSLRSLAGDNQYF

v_gene: TRBV4-3
abundance: NA
j_gene: TRBJ2-2
d_gene: NA
CDR3nt: TGCGCCAGCAGCCAAGGGGGAGTACACACCGGGGAGCTGTTTTTT
CDR3aa: CASSQGGVHTGELFF

v_gene: TRBV6-5
abundance: NA
j_gene: TRBJ1-1
d_gene: NA
CDR3nt: TGTGCCAGCAGTTACTCCCAGGGGCCCATGAACACTGAAGCTTTCTTT
CDR3aa: CASSYSQGPMNTEAFF

v_gene: TRBV18
abundance: NA
j_gene: TRBJ1-3
d_gene: TRBD1
CDR3nt: TGTGCCAGCTCACCACCCCAGGGGGCAGGTTCTGGAAACACCATATATTTT
CDR3aa: CASSPPQGAGSGNTIYF

v_gene: TRBV18
abundance: NA
j_gene: TRBJ2-7
d_gene: NA
CDR3nt: TGTGCCAGCTCAATACAGGGATACGAGCAGTACTTC
CDR3aa: CASSIQGYEQYF

v_gene: TRBV9
abundance: NA
j_gene: TRBJ2-2
d_gene: TRBD2
CDR3nt: TGTGCCAGCAGCGGCCGTTCGGGACTACAGAACACCGGGGAGCTGTTTTTT
CDR3aa: CASSGRSGLQNTGELFF

v_gene: TRBV6-2/TRBV6-3
abundance: NA
j_gene: TRBJ2-7
d_gene: TRBD1
CDR3nt: TGTGCCAGCAGTTTGAGGGGGGACAGGGGATACGAGCAGTACTTC
CDR3aa: CASSLRGDRGYEQYF

v_gene: TRBV6-5
abundance: NA
j_gene: TRBJ1-1
d_gene: TRBD1
CDR3nt: TGTGCCAGCAGGTTGGGACAGGAGAACACTGAAGCTTTCTTT
CDR3aa: CASRLGQENTEAFF

v_gene: TRBV28
abundance: NA
j_gene: TRBJ1-1
d_gene: NA
CDR3nt: TGTGCCAGCAGGGGGATCGAGAGGAACACTGAAGCTTTCTTT
CDR3aa: CASRGIERNTEAFF

v_gene: TRBV19
abundance: NA
j_gene: TRBJ2-3
d_gene: TRBD1
CDR3nt: TGTGCCAGTACTAATAGTGAGGGGGCCGGGACCACATTT
CDR3aa: CASTNSEGAGTTF

v_gene: TRBV28
abundance: NA
j_gene: TRBJ1-2
d_gene: NA
CDR3nt: TGTGCCAGCAGTTTAGGAAACTTTTATCGAGGCTACACCTTC
CDR3aa: CASSLGNFYRGYTF

v_gene: TRBV9
abundance: NA
j_gene: TRBJ2-7
d_gene: NA
CDR3nt: TGTGCCAGCAGCCCACCGGACAGATTCTACGAGCAGTACTTC
CDR3aa: CASSPPDRFYEQYF

v_gene: TRBV29-1
abundance: NA
j_gene: TRBJ2-3
d_gene: NA
CDR3nt: TGCAGCGTTGCGGACTTCACAGATACGCAGTATTTT
CDR3aa: CSVADFTDTQYF

v_gene: TRBV30
abundance: NA
j_gene: TRBJ2-2
d_gene: NA
CDR3nt: TGTGCCTGGAGTCTTGGCACCGGGGAGCTGTTTTTT
CDR3aa: CAWSLGTGELFF